This T cell receptor beta chain came from a study of T cell repertoires in cytomegalovirus infection. At the level of the study: Based on public TCR beta signatures, there were indications of CMV infection and of a matching HLA type. General observations from the study: It was HLA-C-restricted CMV-specific TCR beta clonotypes that dominated the response ex vivo. Identification of carriers of CMV plus the relevant HLA was performed using cumulative public TCR beta family frequency.

Each CDR3 protein is one row after TCRdb ran MiXCR on the reads. Here the sample spans a few hundred thousand distinct CDR3 sequences, roughly an eighth being singletons. Many counts were recorded for this clonotype. The antigen is not known. V gave up 5 bases and J gave up 6 bases; unmatched junction bases: 12. The germline CDR1 and CDR2 sequences are SGHTA and FQGTGA. The CDR3 extends over 16 amino acids. The sequenced material came from PBMCs. This chain uses TRBV7-3 with TRBJ2-2; TRBD2 agrees at 7 bases. This sequence was found in a human donor in good health (CMV status not recorded). Some clones in this sample may be carry-over from other donors' samples. The CDR3 DNA sequence: TGTGCCAGCAGCGCCCGGGGAGGGACTCACGCCGGGGAGCTGTTTTTT. It yields the protein CASSARGGTHAGELFF.